A selection of T cell receptor beta chains follows, all from one sample in a study of memory CD4+ T cells and cytomegalovirus serostatus. Assay: immunoSEQ multiplex PCR; the TCRdb copy retains only in-frame clones and omits some. Of more than 35,000 clones in the sample, about 73% are singletons; the top ten hold approximately 0.78%. The source material was memory CD4+ T cells from blood. These receptor sequences come from an adult in good health and CMV-seronegative. CDR3s include the opening cysteine and the closing phenylalanine or tryptophan. D genes are given only for firm matches. Rows may omit the clone size; those that give it use once, few, many or a size class.

D	V	J	size	CDR3	DNA
.	TRBV5-6	TRBJ2-7	.	CASSLVEAYEQYF	TGTGCCAGCAGCTTGGTTGAAGCTTACGAGCAGTACTTC
.	TRBV7-3	TRBJ2-7	.	CASSLLGDSAGEQYF	TGTGCCAGCAGCTTATTAGGGGACTCGGCGGGCGAGCAGTACTTC
TRBD1	TRBV6-6	TRBJ1-2	.	CASSSTGNGYTF	TGTGCCAGCAGTTCGACAGGGAATGGCTACACCTTC
TRBD1	TRBV6-5	TRBJ1-1	.	CASRDRGKNTEAFF	TGTGCCAGCAGGGACAGGGGAAAGAACACTGAAGCTTTCTTT
TRBD2	TRBV27	TRBJ2-1	.	CATYPRLAGGPRSYNEQFF	TGTGCCACCTATCCTCGACTAGCGGGGGGGCCGCGATCCTACAATGAGCAGTTCTTC
.	TRBV19	TRBJ2-3	.	CASIGVTDTQYF	TGTGCCAGTATAGGTGTCACAGATACGCAGTATTTT
TRBD1	TRBV11-2	TRBJ1-1	.	CASSPTGQASEAFF	TGTGCCAGCAGCCCGACGGGACAGGCGAGTGAAGCTTTCTTT
TRBD2	TRBV14	TRBJ2-1	.	CASSQEIAGGSEQFF	TGTGCCAGCAGCCAAGAAATAGCGGGGGGATCTGAGCAGTTCTTC
.	TRBV19	TRBJ1-2	.	CASSLQAANYGYTF	TGTGCCAGTAGCTTGCAGGCAGCAAACTATGGCTACACCTTC
.	TRBV30	TRBJ2-3	.	CAWSVEDTQYF	TGTGCCTGGAGCGTAGAGGATACGCAGTATTTT
TRBD1	TRBV11-2	TRBJ1-5	.	CASSLEGTGASNQPQHF	TGTGCCAGCAGCTTAGAGGGGACAGGGGCATCCAATCAGCCCCAGCATTTT
.	TRBV5-1	TRBJ1-2	medium-sized	CASSLRDRGYGYTF	TGCGCCAGCAGCCTCCGGGACCGCGGCTATGGCTACACCTTC